These 30 T cell receptor beta chains share one sample of origin, sequenced in a study of blood T cell repertoires in COVID-19 (dated by TCRdb to 2019 to 2021). Libraries were made using the immunoSEQ multiplex PCR assay. Not all clones reach the TCRdb copy of this immuneACCESS table, which keeps in-frame sequences only. Checked studies attribute under half of the gap to unresolved V genes and leave the rest unexplained. The sample table holds about 29,000 clones, of which around 85% were seen once. Roughly 24% of the sample comes from the top ten. What was sequenced was peripheral blood. These TCRs come from a human donor with active COVID-19. The donor label of this sample is uncertain.

V and J are TRBV19 and TRBJ2-7; TRBD1 matches 8 bases. CDR1 and CDR2 from the germline V gene are LNHDA and SQIVND (reference sequence). CDR3 length: 17 amino acids. V lost 3 bases to trimming and J lost 5 bases; unmatched junction nucleotides: 15. The chain's CDR3 is CASSMDRVSLNYDEQYF. The CDR3, as DNA: TGTGCCAGTAGTATGGACAGGGTCAGCTTAAATTATGACGAGCAGTACTTC. The full variable domain, rest sourced from reference TRBV19 and TRBJ2-7, is DGGITQSPKYLFRKEGQNVTLSCEQNLNHDAMYWYRQDPGQGLRLIYYSQIVNDFQKGDIAEGYSVSREKKESFPLTVTSAQKNPTAFYLCASSMDRVSLNYDEQYFGPGTRLTVT.

The chain carries TRBV12-5 and TRBJ2-2, with D possibly being TRBD1 (5 bases). The CDR3 has 18 amino acids. CDR1 and CDR2 from the germline V gene are LGHNT and FRNRAP. V was clipped by 8 bases and J by 0 bases, with 22 bases between them. The CDR3 loop reads CASSPLWTRVTNTGELFF. In DNA, the CDR3 is TGTGCTAGTTCCCCCTTGTGGACCAGGGTCACGAACACCGGGGAGCTGTTTTTT.

This clone appeared a few times. The chain joins TRBV5-5 to TRBJ1-5; the D is unclear. The germline gives CDR1 SGHKS, CDR2 YYEKEE (reference sequence). The CDR3 consists of 15 residues. V was cut by 4 bases and J by 4 bases, with 15 bases left in between. CDR3 amino acids: CASSPSRQLNQPQHF. The CDR3 region has the DNA TGTGCCAGCAGCCCTAGCCGGCAGTTGAATCAGCCCCAGCATTTT.

This sequence joins TRBV2 and TRBJ2-7; 7 bases agree with TRBD1. The CDR3 has 16 residues. The J segment lost 6 bases and the V segment lost 6 bases, leaving 17 bases of the junction unmatched. Germline V gives CDR1 SNHLY, CDR2 FYNNEI. CDR3 coding DNA: TGTGCCAGCAGCCCCAACAGGGGAAAGATCAGCTCCGAGCAGTACTTC. It specifies CASSPNRGKISSEQYF.

The V call is TRBV9, the J call TRBJ2-2; D might be TRBD2 (6 bases). CDR3 length: 15 amino acids. Germline CDR1 and CDR2: SGDLS and YYNGEE. V was cut by 0 bases and J by 6 bases, with 12 bases left in between. The CDR3 is CASSVVGSPPGELFF. The CDR3 nucleotides read TGTGCCAGCAGCGTAGTCGGGAGTCCCCCCGGGGAGCTGTTTTTT.

V gene TRBV3-1 (or the pseudogene TRBV3-2) combines with J gene TRBJ2-1; D might be TRBD1 (5 bases). Germline lookup yields CDR1 LGHDT and CDR2 YNNKEL (reference sequence). The CDR3 length is 12 residues. The ends were cut back, 3 bases at V and 10 bases at J, with 10 bases in the middle. The CDR3 loop is CASSQLRGEQFF. The CDR3 DNA reads as TGTGCCAGCAGCCAGCTAAGGGGAGAGCAGTTCTTC.

The V and J genes are TRBV5-4 and TRBJ2-7; the match to TRBD2 covers 7 bases. This CDR3 contains 14 residues. With 0 bases clipped from V and 3 bases from J, the junction kept 3 bases outside the gene matches. Germline CDR1 reads SGHNT; CDR2 reads YYREEE (reference sequence). CDR3 DNA sequence: TGTGCCAGCAGCTTGGTCCAGCGGGGCTACGAGCAGTACTTC. As protein: CASSLVQRGYEQYF.

This chain connects TRBV2 to TRBJ1-2; D might be TRBD1 (5 bases). The CDR3 covers 13 residues. Trimming removed 6 bases from V and 4 bases from J, with 12 bases in between. From germline, CDR1 is SNHLY and CDR2 FYNNEI. DNA for the CDR3: TGTGCCAGCAGGCGGGGGTTATTCTATGGCTACACCTTC. It specifies CASRRGLFYGYTF.

The table lists this clone with a few counts. The chain is built from TRBV6-4 and TRBJ1-1, with D possibly being TRBD1 (5 bases). This CDR3 has 14 residues. In germline, CDR1 is MRHNA, CDR2 SNTAGT. The germline V and J ends were trimmed by 7 bases and 2 bases, with 14 bases remaining between them. In DNA, the CDR3 is TGTGCCAGCACCCCGGGGGGGGTAAACACTGAAGCTTTCTTT. The encoded protein is CASTPGGVNTEAFF.

The chain is built from TRBV7-9 and TRBJ2-5; D possibly corresponds to TRBD2 (7 bases). V was clipped by 5 bases and J by 1 base, with 11 bases between them. The germline CDR1 and CDR2 sequences are SEHNR and FQNEAQ (reference sequence). CDR3 length equals 14 residues. The CDR3, as DNA: TGTGCCAGCAGCCCCCGGGGGGCCCAAGAGACCCAGTACTTC. It is translated as CASSPRGAQETQYF.

V and J are TRBV5-1 and TRBJ2-1; 16 nucleotides match TRBD2. The CDR3 is 19 residues long. The J segment lost 0 bases and the V segment lost 2 bases, leaving 5 bases of the junction unmatched. The germline V gene has CDR1 SGHRS and CDR2 YFSETQ. CDR3 residues: CASSFPGLAGGPSYNEQFF. The DNA of the CDR3 is TGCGCCAGCAGCTTCCCGGGACTAGCGGGGGGGCCCTCCTACAATGAGCAGTTCTTC.

In DNA, the CDR3 is TGTGCCAGCAGTATCAGAGCGAGCGGGAGAGGCTACGAGCAGTACTTC. It specifies CASSIRASGRGYEQYF. V and J are TRBV6-2 or TRBV6-3 and TRBJ2-7; 8 nucleotides agree with TRBD2. Unmatched junction bases numbered 12, after V lost 5 bases and J lost 3 bases. The CDR3 consists of 16 residues. Germline CDR1 is MNHEY and CDR2 is SVGEGT.

The J gene is TRBJ1-5, the V gene TRBV20-1; tentative D call: TRBD1 (6 bases). This CDR3 region has 12 residues. Germline V gives CDR1 DFQATT, CDR2 SNEGSKA (reference sequence). The V end lost 5 bases, the J end lost 8 bases, and 13 bases lay between the germline ends. The DNA of the CDR3 is TGCAGTGCTGGTGGGCCAGGGGAGCCCCAGCATTTT. Residues: CSAGGPGEPQHF.

J is TRBJ1-2 and V is TRBV29-1; D gene unclear. Trimming left V 5 bases short and J 8 bases short, with 18 bases between. This CDR3 is 13 amino acids long. The germline V gene encodes CDR1 SQVTM and CDR2 ANQGSEA. The DNA for the CDR3 is TGCAGCGTTCGGGAGCCTCGGGTGGAAGGCTACACCTTC. This translates into CSVREPRVEGYTF. The full variable domain, with the rest looked up from reference TRBV29-1 and TRBJ1-2, is SAVISQKPSRDICQRGTSLTIQCQVDSQVTMMFWYRQQPGQSLTLIATANQGSEATYESGFVIDKFPISRPNLTFSTLTVSNMSPEDSSIYLCSVREPRVEGYTFGSGTRLTVV.

This clone was seen once. The chain employs TRBV7-2 and TRBJ1-5; D is perhaps TRBD1 (5 bases). Germline assignment: CDR1 SGHTA and CDR2 FQGNSA. Trimming took off 3 bases at V and 4 bases at J, with 7 bases between the two ends. The CDR3 contains 13 residues. The DNA of the CDR3 is TGTGCCAGCAGCTTCGACAGTAATCAGCCCCAGCATTTT. It codes for CASSFDSNQPQHF.

The J gene is TRBJ2-1, the V gene TRBV6-2 or TRBV6-3, with TRBD2 matching 10 bases. The germline CDR1 and CDR2 sequences are MNHEY and SVGEGT. V trimming: 0 bases; J trimming: 7 bases; junction bases outside the gene matches: 12. This CDR3 contains 18 residues. The CDR3 is CASSYSTSRTSGRNEQFF. Written as DNA, the CDR3 is TGTGCCAGCAGTTACTCTACTTCCAGGACTAGCGGTAGGAATGAGCAGTTCTTC.

The V and J genes are TRBV7-8 and TRBJ2-1; 7 bases match TRBD2. Germline values: CDR1 SGHVS, CDR2 FQNEAQ. There are 15 residues in the CDR3. Unmatched junction bases numbered 7, after V lost 5 bases and J lost 3 bases. CDR3 DNA sequence: TGTGCCAGCAGCATTGCCGGGACTAACTACAATGAGCAGTTCTTC. Its protein product is CASSIAGTNYNEQFF.

The chain recombines TRBV11-3 with TRBJ2-3, with TRBD2 matching over 8 bases. The junction had 8 bases not matched to a gene; V was cut back by 5 bases and J by 1 base. This CDR3 is 16 amino acids long. Germline values: CDR1 SGHNT, CDR2 YENEEA. CDR3 coding DNA: TGTGCCAGCAGCCCCTACTCGGGGGGGGGCACAGATACGCAGTATTTT. This gives the protein CASSPYSGGGTDTQYF.

The chain has TRBV6-1 and TRBJ1-2; no firm D call. The V gene lost 1 base and the J gene lost 2 bases, with 11 bases spanning the gap. Germline loops: CDR1 MNHNS, CDR2 SASEGT. The CDR3 sequence is 15 residues long. DNA for the CDR3: TGTGCCAGCAGTGAAGGCGGGATAGGAAACTATGGCTACACCTTC. Encoded protein: CASSEGGIGNYGYTF.

The chain recombines TRBV7-2 with TRBJ2-4; 8 nucleotides align to TRBD2. Per the germline V gene, CDR1 is SGHTA and CDR2 is FQGNSA. The V segment lost 5 bases and the J segment 0 bases; nucleotides outside the gene matches: 6. The length of the CDR3 is 16 residues. CDR3: CASSPTAGGAKNIQYF. CDR3 nucleotides: TGTGCCAGCAGCCCCACCGCGGGAGGAGCCAAAAACATTCAGTACTTC.

The chain joins TRBV4-1 to TRBJ2-3; 8 bases match TRBD1. The germline gives CDR1 MGHRA, CDR2 YSYEKL. Trimming cost V 1 base and J 1 base; bases outside gene matches: 4. The CDR3 runs 16 residues. CDR3 DNA: TGCGCCAGCAGCCAAGTGATGACAGGGGGCACAGATACGCAGTATTTT. This translates into CASSQVMTGGTDTQYF.

This clone is a singleton in its sample. The J gene is TRBJ1-2, the V gene TRBV18; D is uncertain. The germline gives CDR1 KGHSH, CDR2 LQKENI. This CDR3 region has 14 residues. Deletions cut 5 bases from V and 6 bases from J, with 16 bases between. CDR3 protein: CASSAMTRNDGYTF. The CDR3 bases are TGTGCCAGCTCAGCTATGACGCGGAACGATGGCTACACCTTC.

This chain uses TRBV19 with TRBJ2-2; TRBD2 matches at 13 bases. Trimming cost V 6 bases and J 0 bases; bases outside gene matches: 10. Germline values: CDR1 LNHDA, CDR2 SQIVND (reference sequence). This CDR3 is 19 amino acids long. CDR3 region: CASSPHGLAGVPNTGELFF. As DNA, the CDR3 is TGTGCCAGTAGCCCGCACGGACTAGCGGGGGTCCCGAACACCGGGGAGCTGTTTTTT.

V and J are TRBV7-3 and TRBJ2-5; no clear D. This CDR3 contains 13 residues. Germline V gene lookup returns CDR1 SGHTA and CDR2 FQGTGA. Trimming removed 3 bases from V and 2 bases from J, with 7 bases in between. The CDR3 here is CASSFGFQETQYF. The CDR3 nucleotides read TGTGCCAGCAGCTTCGGGTTTCAAGAGACCCAGTACTTC.

This clone was detected only once. This chain joins TRBV6-2 or TRBV6-3 and TRBJ1-5; D call uncertain. The CDR3 sequence is 13 residues long. Per the germline V gene, CDR1 is MNHEY and CDR2 is SVGEGT. V dropped 0 bases and J dropped 9 bases, with 9 bases sitting between them. CDR3 region: CASSYSAGRPQHF. CDR3 bases: TGTGCCAGCAGTTACTCTGCGGGAAGGCCCCAGCATTTT.

This clone is a singleton in its sample. This chain links TRBV19 with TRBJ2-1; 8 nucleotides agree with TRBD1. Germline V gene lookup returns CDR1 LNHDA and CDR2 SQIVND (reference sequence). With V trimmed by 5 bases and J by 0 bases, 6 bases remained unmatched. CDR3 length equals 16 residues. For the CDR3, the DNA is TGTGCCAGTAGTCCCCACAGGGGGAGCTCCTACAATGAGCAGTTCTTC. It codes for CASSPHRGSSYNEQFF. Variable domain in full (rest from reference TRBV19 and TRBJ2-1): DGGITQSPKYLFRKEGQNVTLSCEQNLNHDAMYWYRQDPGQGLRLIYYSQIVNDFQKGDIAEGYSVSREKKESFPLTVTSAQKNPTAFYLCASSPHRGSSYNEQFFGPGTRLTVL.

The gene calls are TRBV21-1 and TRBJ2-1; TRBD2 is the table's D call and was not checked against the DNA. TRBV21-1 is tagged as a pseudogene. The CDR3 loop spans 16 amino acids. This chain's CDR3 is CASPCAVLLTYNEQFF. In DNA, the CDR3 is TGTGCCAGTCCCTGCGCCGTACTACTCACCTACAATGAGCAGTTCTTC.

This clone was counted a single time. The chain uses TRBV30 and TRBJ2-7; D uncertain. V lost 4 bases to trimming and J lost 4 bases, with 8 bases between them. The CDR3 loop spans 11 amino acids. Per the germline V gene, CDR1 is GTSNPN and CDR2 is SVGIG (reference sequence). In nucleotides, the CDR3 is TGTGCCTGGAATTTCGAGTACGAGCAGTACTTC. This gives the protein CAWNFEYEQYF. The variable domain in full, completed from reference TRBV30 and TRBJ2-7, reads SQTIHQWPATLVQPVGSPLSLECTVEGTSNPNLYWYRQAAGRGLQLLFYSVGIGQISSEVPQNLSASRPQDRQFILSSKKLLLSDSGFYLCAWNFEYEQYFGPGTRLTVT.

The V call is TRBV7-2, the J call TRBJ2-3; D not resolved. The V gene's germline CDR1 is SGHTA and CDR2 FQGNSA. The V and J ends lost 2 bases and 0 bases respectively, with 9 bases between them. This CDR3 has 15 residues. This chain's CDR3 is CASSLMQSSTDTQYF. Here the CDR3 DNA reads TGTGCCAGCAGCTTAATGCAGTCAAGCACAGATACGCAGTATTTT.

The rearrangement uses TRBV6-2 or TRBV6-3 and TRBJ2-2; the match to TRBD2 covers 10 bases. V trimming: 6 bases; J trimming: 6 bases; junction bases outside the gene matches: 7. CDR1 and CDR2 (germline): MNHEY, SVGEGT. There are 15 residues in the CDR3. This chain's CDR3 is CASSSLAGEAGELFF. CDR3 DNA sequence: TGTGCCAGCAGCTCCCTAGCGGGAGAGGCCGGGGAGCTGTTTTTT.